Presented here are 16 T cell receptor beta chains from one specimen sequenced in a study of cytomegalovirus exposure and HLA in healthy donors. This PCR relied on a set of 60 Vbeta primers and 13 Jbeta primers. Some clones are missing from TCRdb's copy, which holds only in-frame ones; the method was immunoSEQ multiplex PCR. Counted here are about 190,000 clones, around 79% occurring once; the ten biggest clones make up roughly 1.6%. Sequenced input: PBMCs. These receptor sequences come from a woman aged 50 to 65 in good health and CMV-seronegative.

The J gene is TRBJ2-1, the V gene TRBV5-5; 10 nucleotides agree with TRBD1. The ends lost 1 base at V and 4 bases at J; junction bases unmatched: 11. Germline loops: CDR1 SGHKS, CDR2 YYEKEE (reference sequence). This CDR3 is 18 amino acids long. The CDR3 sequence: CASSLSFGTGVGYNEQFF. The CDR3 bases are TGTGCCAGCAGCTTGTCCTTCGGGACAGGGGTGGGATACAATGAGCAGTTCTTC.

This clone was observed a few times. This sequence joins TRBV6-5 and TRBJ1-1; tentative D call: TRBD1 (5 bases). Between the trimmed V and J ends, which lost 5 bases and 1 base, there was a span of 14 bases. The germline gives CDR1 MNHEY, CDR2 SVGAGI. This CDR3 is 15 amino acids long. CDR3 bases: TGTGCCAGCAGTCCCTTGGGGGGTTGGAACACTGAAGCTTTCTTT. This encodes CASSPLGGWNTEAFF.

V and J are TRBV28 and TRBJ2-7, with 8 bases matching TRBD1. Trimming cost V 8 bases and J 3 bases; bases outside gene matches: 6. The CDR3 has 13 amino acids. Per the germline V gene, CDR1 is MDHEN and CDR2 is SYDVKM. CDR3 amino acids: CASRDRQIYEQYF. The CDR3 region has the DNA TGTGCCAGCCGGGACAGGCAAATCTACGAGCAGTACTTC.

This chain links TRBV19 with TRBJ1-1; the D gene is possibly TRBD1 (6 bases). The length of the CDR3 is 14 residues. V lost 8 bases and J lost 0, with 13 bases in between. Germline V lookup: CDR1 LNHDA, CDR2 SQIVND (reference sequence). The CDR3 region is CASGRDTLNTEAFF. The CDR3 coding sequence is TGTGCCAGTGGCCGGGACACTTTGAACACTGAAGCTTTCTTT.

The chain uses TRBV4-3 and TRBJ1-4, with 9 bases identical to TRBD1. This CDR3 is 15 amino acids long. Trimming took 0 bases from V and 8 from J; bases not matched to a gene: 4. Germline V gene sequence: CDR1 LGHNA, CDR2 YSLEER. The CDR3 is CASSQDGTGGEKLFF. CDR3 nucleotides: TGCGCCAGCAGCCAAGACGGAACAGGGGGCGAAAAACTGTTTTTT.

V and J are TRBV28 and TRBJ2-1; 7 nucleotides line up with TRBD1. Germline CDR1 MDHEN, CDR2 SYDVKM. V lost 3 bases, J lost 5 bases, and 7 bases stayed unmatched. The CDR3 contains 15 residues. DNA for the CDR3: TGTGCCAGCAGTTTCGAGGGGGCGCAGGACAATGAGCAGTTCTTC. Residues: CASSFEGAQDNEQFF.

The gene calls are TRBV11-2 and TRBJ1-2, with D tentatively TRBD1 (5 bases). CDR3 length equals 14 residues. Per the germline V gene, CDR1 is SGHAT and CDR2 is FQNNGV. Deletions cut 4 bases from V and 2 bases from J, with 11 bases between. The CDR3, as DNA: TGTGCCAGCAGCTCCCTGGAGGGGAACTATGGCTACACCTTC. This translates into CASSSLEGNYGYTF.

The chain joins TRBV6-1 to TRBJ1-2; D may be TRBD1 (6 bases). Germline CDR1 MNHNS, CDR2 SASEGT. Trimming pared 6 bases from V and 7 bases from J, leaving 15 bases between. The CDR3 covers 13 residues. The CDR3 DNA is TGTGCCAGCAGAGAGACAGGTAGTTCTGGCTACACCTTC. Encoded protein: CASRETGSSGYTF.

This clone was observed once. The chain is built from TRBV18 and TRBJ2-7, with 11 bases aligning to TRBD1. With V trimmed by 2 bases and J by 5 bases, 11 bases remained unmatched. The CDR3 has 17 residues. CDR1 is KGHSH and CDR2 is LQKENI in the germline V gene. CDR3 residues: CASSPLAAGQGAHEQYF. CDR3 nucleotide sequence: TGTGCCAGCTCACCATTGGCAGCCGGACAGGGGGCCCACGAGCAGTACTTC.

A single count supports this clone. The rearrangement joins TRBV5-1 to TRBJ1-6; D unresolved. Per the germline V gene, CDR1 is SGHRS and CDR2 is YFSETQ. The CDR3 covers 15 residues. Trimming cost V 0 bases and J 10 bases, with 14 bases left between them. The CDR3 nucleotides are TGCGCCAGCAGCTTGGAGGTATCCGGAGGATCACCCCTCCACTTT. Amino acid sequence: CASSLEVSGGSPLHF.

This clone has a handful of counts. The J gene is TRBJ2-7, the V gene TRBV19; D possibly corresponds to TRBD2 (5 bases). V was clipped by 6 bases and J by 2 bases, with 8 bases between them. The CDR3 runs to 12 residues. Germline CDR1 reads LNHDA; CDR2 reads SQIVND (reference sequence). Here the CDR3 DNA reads TGTGCCAGTAGCGAGAGGGCCTACGAGCAGTACTTC. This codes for CASSERAYEQYF.

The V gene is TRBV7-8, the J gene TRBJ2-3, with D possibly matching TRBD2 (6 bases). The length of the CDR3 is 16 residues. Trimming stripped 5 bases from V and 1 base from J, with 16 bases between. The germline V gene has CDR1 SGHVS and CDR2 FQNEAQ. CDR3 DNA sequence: TGTGCCAGCAGCCCCCCAGCGGGCGGGGGCACAGATACGCAGTATTTT. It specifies CASSPPAGGGTDTQYF.

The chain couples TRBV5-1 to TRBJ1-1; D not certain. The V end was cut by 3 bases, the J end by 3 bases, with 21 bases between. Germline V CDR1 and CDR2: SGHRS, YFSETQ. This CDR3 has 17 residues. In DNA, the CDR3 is TGCGCCAGCAGCTATCCCGTTAGTGGGCAAGCGGACACTGAAGCTTTCTTT. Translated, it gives CASSYPVSGQADTEAFF. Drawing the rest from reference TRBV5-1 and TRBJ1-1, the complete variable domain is KAGVTQTPRYLIKTRGQQVTLSCSPISGHRSVSWYQQTPGQGLQFLFEYFSETQRNKGNFPGRFSGRQFSNSRSEMNVSTLELGDSALYLCASSYPVSGQADTEAFFGQGTRLTVV.

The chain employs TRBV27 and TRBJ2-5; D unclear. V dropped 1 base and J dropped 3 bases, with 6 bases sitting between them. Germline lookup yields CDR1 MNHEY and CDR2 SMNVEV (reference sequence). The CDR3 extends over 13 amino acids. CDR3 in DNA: TGTGCCAGCAGTTTATGGGCAGAAGAGACCCAGTACTTC. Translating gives CASSLWAEETQYF.

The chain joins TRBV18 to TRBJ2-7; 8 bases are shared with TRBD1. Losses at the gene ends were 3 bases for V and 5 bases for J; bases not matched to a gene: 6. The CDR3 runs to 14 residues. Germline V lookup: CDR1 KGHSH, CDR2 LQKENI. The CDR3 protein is CASSPTGESNEQYF. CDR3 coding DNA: TGTGCCAGCTCACCGACAGGGGAGTCGAACGAGCAGTACTTC.

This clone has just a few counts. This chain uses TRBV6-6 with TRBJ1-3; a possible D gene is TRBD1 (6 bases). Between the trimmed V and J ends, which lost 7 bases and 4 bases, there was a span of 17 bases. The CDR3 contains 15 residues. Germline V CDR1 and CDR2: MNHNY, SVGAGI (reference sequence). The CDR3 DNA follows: TGTGCCAGCAAATCGCAGGGGAGGGCAGGAAACACCATATATTTT. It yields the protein CASKSQGRAGNTIYF.